This TCR beta chain was captured in a study of blood T cells in healthy people across ages. There were healthy Caucasian individuals from Russia, aged roughly 6 to 100, serving as donors. Each sample provided at least 5 micrograms of extracted total RNA. The use of a sample-barcoded 5' primer and a J-beta primer mix characterized a second PCR of 7 to 11 cycles. Each CDR3 protein gets one entry after TCRdb re-called the 5' RACE reads with MiXCR. The data contain approximately 690,000 distinct CDR3 sequences, approximately 50% of them singletons. The sequence was obtained from a man aged 55 to 70 in good health. The sequenced sample was blood.

The CDR3 loop is CASSLVRARRYF. CDR3 nucleotide sequence: TGTGCCAGCAGCTTAGTCAGGGCTAGGAGGTATTTT. This chain joins TRBV7-2 and TRBJ2-3; D possibly corresponds to TRBD1 (5 bases). The CDR3 extends over 12 amino acids. Germline V CDR1 and CDR2: SGHTA, FQGNSA. Trimming pared 1 base from V and 14 bases from J, leaving 13 bases between.